What follows is one T cell receptor beta chain and its context. This CDR3 is 14 amino acids long. Germline assignment: CDR1 SGDLS and CDR2 YYNGEE. V shed 0 bases and J shed 2 bases, with 8 bases lying between them. Preparation of the TCRbeta library was carried out with unique molecular identifiers. TCRdb reprocessed the PCR reads via MiXCR and lists one record per CDR3 protein. The sample includes 450,000 to 600,000 distinct CDR3 sequences, over 10% of them seen just once. This entry belongs to a study of T-cell reconstitution after alpha-beta-depleted transplantation in children. The clonotype originates from a male patient under 18 who had a stem cell transplant for acute myeloid leukemia, so the T cells may come from the graft donor. This material consisted of PBMCs, mostly from graft donor cells, taken 360 days after TCRalphabeta/CD19-depleted stem cell transplant. The chain combines TRBV9 with TRBJ1-2, with unresolved D. The chain's CDR3 is CASSVGPANYGYTF. CDR3 DNA sequence: TGTGCCAGCAGCGTAGGGCCAGCGAACTATGGCTACACCTTC. Using reference TRBV9 and TRBJ1-2 for the parts outside the CDR3, the full variable domain is DSGVTQTPKHLITATGQRVTLRCSPRSGDLSVYWYQQSLDQGLQFLIQYYNGEERAKGNILERFSAQQFPDLHSELNLSSLELGDSALYFCASSVGPANYGYTFGSGTRLTVV.